This T cell receptor beta chain was captured in a study of low-dose radiotherapy and immunotherapy resistance in tumors. This clonotype was counted a single time. TRAV- and TRBV-specific primers were used for first-strand cDNA, which covered alpha and beta chains. TCRs were put through 15 to 25 PCR cycles of amplification with Phusion. A constant-region primer and the V-primer adapter served as the primer pair. MiXCR, run by TCRdb on the reads, gives a single entry per CDR3 protein. In the table there are around 68,000 distinct CDR3 sequences, roughly 29% of which are singletons. Noted time point: before trial treatment. The germline V and J ends were trimmed by 10 bases and 9 bases, with 10 bases remaining between them. Germline values: CDR1 MNHEY, CDR2 SVGEGT. This CDR3 region has 10 residues.

This clonotype originated in a male donor with rectosigmoid adenocarcinoma. V usage is TRBV6-2 or TRBV6-3 and J usage is TRBJ2-1; D gene uncertain. The sequences come from PBMCs, collected before treatment. The CDR3 coding sequence is TGTGCCACCCAATTCGGTGAGCAGTTCTTC. This gives the protein CATQFGEQFF.